This T cell receptor beta chain was obtained from a study of cytomegalovirus exposure and HLA in healthy donors listed by TCRdb under 2017. Study-wide context: According to an earlier analysis of 450 to 650 of the donors, some 180 million T cells yielded some 120 million unique TCR beta sequences and about 300 Gb of sequence data. To predict cytomegalovirus infection status, the study brought together high-throughput TCR immunosequencing, statistical association of individual TCRs with disease status, and machine learning. In addition to the first cohort of 666 subjects, a separate validation cohort of around 110 different subjects was used. Donor age, sex, ethnicity and CMV serostatus were collected together with the repertoire data. Every discovery cohort repertoire had been produced on one sequencing platform. Typing coverage varied by locus: about 629-630 donors for A, B, C, DRB1 and DQB1; approximately 560 for DQA1; 600 to 610 for DPA1; about 450 for DPB1. In a later genetic analysis, genome-wide SNP genotypes for about 55% of the roughly 670 donors were used, and that subset was treated as a discovery cohort. Among 398 genotyped donors of the cohort, an average of approximately 240,000 unique TCR beta nucleotide sequences was sequenced per donor, of which roughly 17% were non-productive. Roughly five DR-DQ haplotypes were handled as single units for association and clustering, since linkage in the cohort was strong. Among the approximately 400 genotyped donors, around 79% belonged to the genetic ancestry cluster associated with self-reported Caucasian donors. The study profiled the T cell repertoires of 500 to 800 subjects by immunosequencing and related them to cytomegalovirus serostatus. To study patterns of TCR occurrence, a later analysis re-analyzed previously published TCR beta repertoires from 650 to 750 donors and added high-resolution HLA genotyping. The study was designed to test whether signatures of past pathogen exposure could be identified by cataloging public T cell receptors. Both class I and class II loci were covered by HLA typing, at four-digit resolution. An earlier analysis of fewer than 700 of the donors applied high-throughput TCR beta sequencing to assess whether each TCR beta V gene segment acted as functional or pseudogenic. An early release that covered several hundred HLA-typed donors contained approximately 300 gigabases of sequencing data and 80 million or so unique TCR sequences. In the later analysis, no new phenotypic data were used to find candidate immune exposures; instead, reliance was placed on TCR beta sequences and their occurrence across donors.

The cohort was made up of roughly 670 healthy bone marrow donors. All cohort members were sampled while nominally healthy, although unrecorded immune exposures were likely present. CMV serostatus was recorded as positive for about 300 and negative for about 50% of the 666 cohort members, whereas no CMV serostatus was recorded for the donor in question. Every donor gave a peripheral blood sample, and the peripheral blood mononuclear cells from that sample were used for TCR beta sequencing. Genomic DNA extraction from the blood cell samples was performed with the Qiagen DNeasy Blood Extraction Kit. The library was made by the immunoSEQ multiplex PCR assay. The multiplex PCR relied on a mix of 60 forward primers for TCR Vbeta segments and 13 reverse primers for TCR Jbeta segments. Amplification of the CDR3 region of rearranged TCR beta genes was performed with a multiplex PCR assay on genomic DNA. The Illumina HiSeq System was used to sequence the amplified TCR beta libraries as 87-base-pair reads. From the authors' description of their analysis: A later analysis tallied 70 million to 100 million unique TCR beta chains across the approximately 670 repertoires, and around 10 million of those chains were shared by two or more donors. Raw reads were error-corrected and collapsed into unique sequences by a nearest-neighbor algorithm in which closely related sequences were merged to remove PCR and sequencing errors. To assign V, D and J gene segments, CDR3 sequences were aligned to IMGT reference sequences. For a sequence to be retained, at least a six-nucleotide match to both a V gene segment and a J gene segment was required. A rearrangement counted as productive if the CDR3 had no stop codons and remained in frame with V and J, and every other rearrangement counted as non-productive. CDR3 was defined according to IMGT convention as the region running from the second conserved V-encoded cysteine to the conserved J-encoded phenylalanine. In an earlier analysis of 500 to 650 of the donors, sequences lacking an unambiguous match to a single V gene segment were excluded. In an earlier analysis of 587 of the donors, V segments were called functional above 56.7% productive rearrangements and were called segregating when the between-donor standard deviation exceeded 5%. A statistical classification framework was built to diagnose cytomegalovirus status from the catalog of TCR beta chain sequences. A later analysis assigned V and J genes by comparing TCR nucleotide sequences with IMGT/GENE-DB human TR gene sequences. The TCRdist pipeline was used in a later analysis to assign CDR3 sequences and most-parsimonious VDJ recombination scenarios. In a later analysis, every TCR beta chain was defined by the combination of its CDR3 amino acid sequence and its V-gene family, and reads without a unique V-gene family were dropped. To address suspected cross-contamination and a sequencing artifact, a later analysis removed 592 highly shared, low-generation-probability nucleotide sequences. In a later analysis, a clonal expansion index was calculated for each public chain from normalized within-repertoire ranks of inferred template counts. Generation probabilities in a later analysis came from a VDJ recombination model fitted to out-of-frame rearrangements, and those results were checked against IGoR. In a later analysis, hypergeometric tests were used to score TCR-TCR, TCR-HLA and TCR-CMV co-occurrence, with a repertoire-size bias correction applied to TCR pairs. A later analysis estimated false discovery rates by permuting HLA or CMV assignments 20 times. A later analysis grouped co-occurring TCRs with DBSCAN, adding TCRdist sequence similarity when clustering within HLA-allele-positive subsets. For co-occurrence clustering, repertoires with fewer than 30,000 or more than 120,000 public chains were excluded, along with roughly five repertoires with anomalous nucleotide sharing. TCRdb took this table from immuneACCESS and kept in-frame rearrangements with V and J called. Such tables lack part of the clones; where checked against another copy, unresolved V genes explain under half of the gap, and the rest is unexplained. V, J and clone size are taken as reported in that table, and D and trimming were inferred from the DNA itself. The sample table contains 55,000 to 65,000 clones; only one count was recorded for 65% to 90% of them. The biggest ten clones account for about 1.6% of the sample.

For this clone: Its antigen remains undetermined. Nothing much larger sits one base from this clone, and base qualities are not available.

Study-wide conclusions, independent of this receptor: Roughly uniform sequencing depth across donors was assumed in presence/absence analyses, although this assumption may not hold. Assigning TCR associations to individual alleles was difficult when HLA alleles, especially DR and DQ, strongly co-occurred. In a later analysis, most CMV-associated TCR beta chains were found to appear HLA-restricted, with HLA associations seemingly driven largely by CMV exposure. According to a later genetic analysis, donors in an Asian-associated ancestry cluster had fewer N-insertions in productive TCRs than the approximately 670-donor mean. Immune exposure information for the cohort was limited to CMV serostatus. In both the original and validation cohorts, the classifier was reported to diagnose cytomegalovirus status with high specificity and sensitivity. A further reported finding was that TCR beta sequences accurately predicted the HLA-A and HLA-B alleles for most subjects in the first cohort. The sequencing pipeline was judged likely to have produced a cluster of highly shared sequence variants as a technical artifact. Because counts were too low, about 18 rarely observed V segments, including chromosome 9 orphons, were excluded from the earlier analysis of some 540 of the donors. In vitro tests confirmed that a few of the cytomegalovirus-associated TCR beta chains recognize cytomegalovirus antigens. Compared with equally common non-associated chains, HLA-associated TCR beta chains in a later analysis were more clonally expanded and had lower generation probabilities. This cohort had only TCR beta chains sequenced, and the lack of alpha or paired-chain data limited which features could be detected. Broadly in line with IMGT annotations, most TCR beta V segments showed up in productive rearrangements about 87% or about 30% of the time in an earlier analysis of approximately 640 of the donors. At a false discovery rate of 0.05, a later analysis linked 16,951 TCR beta sequences to specific HLA alleles. The authors suggested that the approach could potentially be extended to other disease states and immunological phenotypes. Linkage disequilibrium might explain the correlated functional status among segregating V segments, but an unknown experimental factor could not be ruled out. Because some donors lacked HLA typing at each locus, the association tests relied only on the typed subset. Most TCR sequences were seen in very few donors, while some public TCRs were found in many individuals. The study gave a list of over 150 TCR beta chains associated with cytomegalovirus. In a later analysis, TCR association rates were found to vary across HLA loci, with the most associated TCRs seen for DRB1 alleles and the fewest for HLA-C alleles. A later genetic analysis associated a missense DCLRE1C variant with V-gene and J-gene trimming of TCR beta chains, and an independent cohort replicated the association. A later analysis reported that several top co-occurrence clusters appeared linked to parvovirus B19, influenza, CMV and Epstein-Barr virus.

The TCR was taken from a human donor in good health. Sequencing was carried out using PBMCs.

CDR3 sequence: CSARRGYEQYF. The nucleotide sequence is TGCAGTGCTCGTAGGGGCTACGAGCAGTACTTC. The V and J genes are TRBV20-1 and TRBJ2-5; TRBD1 might be the D gene, on 5 matching bases. The J call is in doubt because the DNA end fits TRBJ2-7 better. Looking up the germline V gene (reference sequence) yields CDR1 DFQATT and CDR2 SNEGSKA. The CDR3 starts with the cysteine, ends with the phenylalanine, and has 11 residues. Solely the CDR3 DNA is kept, with 33 bases framed from the first base.